The clone carrying this TCR beta chain was found a few times. Its antigen is undetermined. PBMCs were derived from roughly 9.6 ml fresh peripheral blood. The germline gives CDR1 MDHEN, CDR2 SYDVKM. This CDR3 region has 14 residues. Deletions cut 7 bases from V and 1 base from J, with 14 bases between. This record comes from a study of T cells in Graves' hyperthyroidism and ophthalmopathy. Study-wide points: Blood also contained most expanded thyroid clonotypes above 0.001. Ophthalmopathy was predicted by the model a median of approximately 6.6 months ahead of onset.

Amplification of TCR beta CDR3 regions was performed using RNA transcripts as template. First-round RT-PCR with HTBI primers amplified the TCR CDR3 region. TCRdb independently ran MiXCR on the multiplex PCR reads; one entry per CDR3 protein. Of hundreds of thousands of distinct CDR3 sequences in the sample, over 12% were seen once. The receptor's source is a man aged 45 to 65 with Graves' ophthalmopathy. The J gene is TRBJ2-7, the V gene TRBV28; D perhaps matches TRBD2 (7 bases). Sequenced: blood. CDR3 region: CASNSGGESYEQYF. The CDR3 nucleotides are TGTGCCAGCAACTCGGGGGGCGAATCCTACGAGCAGTACTTC.